This T cell receptor beta chain was sequenced for a study of shared clonotypes between healthy human individuals. Sequenced by immunoSEQ multiplex PCR; TCRdb stores in-frame clones only, minus some. The table lists about 710,000 clones, roughly 72% of them singletons. The receptor was isolated from a woman aged 25 to 45 in good health. The sample consisted of memory CD4+ T cells sorted from blood. The subset is: CD45RA-negative fraction.

CDR3 in amino acids: CASSPGQSYEQYF. The CDR3 DNA sequence: TGTGCCAGCAGCCCGGGACAGTCCTACGAGCAGTACTTC. This rearrangement joins TRBV9 to TRBJ2-7; 7 nucleotides agree with TRBD1. J lost 1 base, V lost 4 bases, and 2 bases had no gene match. The CDR3 totals 13 residues. CDR1 SGDLS and CDR2 YYNGEE come from the germline V gene.